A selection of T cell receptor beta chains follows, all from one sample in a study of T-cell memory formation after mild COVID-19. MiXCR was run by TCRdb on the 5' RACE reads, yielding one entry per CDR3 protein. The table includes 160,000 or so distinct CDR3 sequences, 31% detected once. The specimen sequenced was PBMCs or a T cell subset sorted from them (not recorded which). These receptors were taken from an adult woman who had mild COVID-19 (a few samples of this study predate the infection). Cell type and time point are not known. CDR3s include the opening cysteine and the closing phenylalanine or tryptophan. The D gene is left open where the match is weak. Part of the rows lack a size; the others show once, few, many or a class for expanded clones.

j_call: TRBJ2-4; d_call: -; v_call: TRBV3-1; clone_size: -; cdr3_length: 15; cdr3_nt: TGTGCCAGCAGCCAAGGAGGGGTGGCCAAAAACATTCAGTACTTC; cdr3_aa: CASSQGGVAKNIQYF
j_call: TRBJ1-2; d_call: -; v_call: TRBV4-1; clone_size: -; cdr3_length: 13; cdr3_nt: TGCGCCAGCAGCCCGCCCTCGAATTCTGGCTACACCTTC; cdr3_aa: CASSPPSNSGYTF
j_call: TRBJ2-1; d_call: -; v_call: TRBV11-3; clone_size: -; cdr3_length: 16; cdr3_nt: TGTGCCAGCAGCTTAGACGTCGGTGGGAGTTACAATGAGCAGTTCTTC; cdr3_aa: CASSLDVGGSYNEQFF
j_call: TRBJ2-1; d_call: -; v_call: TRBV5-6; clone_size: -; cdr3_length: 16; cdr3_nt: TGTGCCAGCAGCTTTCCGTCTAGCCGTCGGAACAATGAGCAGTTCTTC; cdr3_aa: CASSFPSSRRNNEQFF
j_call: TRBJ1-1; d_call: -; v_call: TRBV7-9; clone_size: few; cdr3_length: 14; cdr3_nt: TGTGCCAGCAGCTTAGTACAGCCGAACACTGAAGCTTTCTTT; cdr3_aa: CASSLVQPNTEAFF
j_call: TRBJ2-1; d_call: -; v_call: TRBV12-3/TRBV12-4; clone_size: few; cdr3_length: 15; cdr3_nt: TGTGCCAGCGACAAAGGGGGGGCCCAATACAATGAGCAGTTCTTC; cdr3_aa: CASDKGGAQYNEQFF
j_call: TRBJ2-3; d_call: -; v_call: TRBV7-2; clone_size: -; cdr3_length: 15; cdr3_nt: TGTGCCAGCAGCCCGGGACGGGGGATCACAGATACGCAGTATTTT; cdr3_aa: CASSPGRGITDTQYF
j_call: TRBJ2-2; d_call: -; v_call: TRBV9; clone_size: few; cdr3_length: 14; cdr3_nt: TGTGCCAGCAGCAATGAACCCAACGTAGGGGAGCTGTTTTTT; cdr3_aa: CASSNEPNVGELFF
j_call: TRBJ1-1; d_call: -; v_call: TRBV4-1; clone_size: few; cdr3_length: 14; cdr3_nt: TGCGCCAGCAGCCAAGTTTTGGGCTCCACTGAAGCTTTCTTT; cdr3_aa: CASSQVLGSTEAFF
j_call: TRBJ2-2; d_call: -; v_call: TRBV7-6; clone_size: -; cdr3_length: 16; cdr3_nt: TGTGCCAGCAGCTTGACCTGGGGGCCGAACACCGGGGAGCTGTTTTTT; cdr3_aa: CASSLTWGPNTGELFF
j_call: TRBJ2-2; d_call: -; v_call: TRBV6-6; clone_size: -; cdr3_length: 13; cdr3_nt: TGTGCCAGCAGTTACAAGGGCACCGGGGAGCTGTTTTTT; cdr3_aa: CASSYKGTGELFF
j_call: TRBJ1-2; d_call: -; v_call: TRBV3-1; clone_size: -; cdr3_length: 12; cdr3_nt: TGTGCCAGCAGCACAGATAACTATGGCTACACCTTC; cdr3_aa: CASSTDNYGYTF
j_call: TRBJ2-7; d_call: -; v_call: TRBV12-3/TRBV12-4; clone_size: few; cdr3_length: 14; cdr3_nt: TGTGCCAGCAGTTCTAGTACAGACCCCTACGAGCAGTACTTC; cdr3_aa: CASSSSTDPYEQYF
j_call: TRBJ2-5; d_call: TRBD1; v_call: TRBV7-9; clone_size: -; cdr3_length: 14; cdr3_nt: TGTGCCAGCAGCTTATGGACAGGGGAGGAGACCCAGTACTTC; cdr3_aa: CASSLWTGEETQYF
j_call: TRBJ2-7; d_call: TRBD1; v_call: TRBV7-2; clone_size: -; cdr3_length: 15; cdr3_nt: TGTGCCAGCAGCCCTTGGACAGGGGGGCCCTACGAGCAGTACTTC; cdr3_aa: CASSPWTGGPYEQYF
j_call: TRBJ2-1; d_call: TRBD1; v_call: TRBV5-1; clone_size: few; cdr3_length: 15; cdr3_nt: TGCGCCAGCAGCTTGGAGGGGGCTTCCTACAATGAGCAGTTCTTC; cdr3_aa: CASSLEGASYNEQFF
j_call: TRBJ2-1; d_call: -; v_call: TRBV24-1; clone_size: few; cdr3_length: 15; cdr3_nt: TGTGCCACCAGGACTACCGGGGGCAGCTACAATGAGCAGTTCTTC; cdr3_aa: CATRTTGGSYNEQFF
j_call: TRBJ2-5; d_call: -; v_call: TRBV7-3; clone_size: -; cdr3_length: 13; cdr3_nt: TGTGCCAGCAGCTACCGCCGTGGGGAGACCCAGTACTTC; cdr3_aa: CASSYRRGETQYF
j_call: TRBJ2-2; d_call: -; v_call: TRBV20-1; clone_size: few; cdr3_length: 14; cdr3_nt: TGCAGTGCTAGGGGACACATGAACACCGGGGAGCTGTTTTTT; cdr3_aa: CSARGHMNTGELFF
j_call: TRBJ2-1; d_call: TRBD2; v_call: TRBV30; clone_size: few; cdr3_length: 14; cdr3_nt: TGTGCCTGGAACCAGCTAGCGGGAGCGGATGAGCAGTTCTTC; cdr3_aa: CAWNQLAGADEQFF
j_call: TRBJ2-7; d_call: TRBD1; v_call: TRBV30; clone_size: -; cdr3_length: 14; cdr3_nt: TGTGCCTGGAGCCTGGGGACAGGGGACTACGAGCAGTACTTC; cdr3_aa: CAWSLGTGDYEQYF
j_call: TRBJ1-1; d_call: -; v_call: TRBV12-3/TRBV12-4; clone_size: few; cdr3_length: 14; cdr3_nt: TGTGCCAGCAGTTTAGGGGTAGGGAACACTGAAGCTTTCTTT; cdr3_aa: CASSLGVGNTEAFF
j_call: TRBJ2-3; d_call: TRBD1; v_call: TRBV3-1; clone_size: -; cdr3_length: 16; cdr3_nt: TGTGCCCGCAGCAAGGGGGCCAGAGGCTCCACAGATACGCAGTATTTT; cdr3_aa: CARSKGARGSTDTQYF
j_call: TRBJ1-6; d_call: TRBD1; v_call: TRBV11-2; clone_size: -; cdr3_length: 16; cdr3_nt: TGTGCCAGCAGCACTCACAGGGGCTCCTATAATTCACCCCTCCACTTT; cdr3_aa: CASSTHRGSYNSPLHF
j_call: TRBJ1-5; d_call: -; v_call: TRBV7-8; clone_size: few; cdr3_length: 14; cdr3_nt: TGTGCCAGCAGCTTAGCTTATAGCAATCAGCCCCAGCATTTT; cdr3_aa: CASSLAYSNQPQHF
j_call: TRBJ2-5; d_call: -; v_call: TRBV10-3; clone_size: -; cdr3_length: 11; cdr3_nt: TGTGCCATCAGTGCCGGGGAGACCCAGTACTTC; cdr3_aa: CAISAGETQYF
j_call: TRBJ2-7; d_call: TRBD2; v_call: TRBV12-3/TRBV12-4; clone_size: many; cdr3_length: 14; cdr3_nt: TGTGCCAGCAGTTTAGGGCTAGCGGCTTACGAGCAGTACTTC; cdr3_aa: CASSLGLAAYEQYF
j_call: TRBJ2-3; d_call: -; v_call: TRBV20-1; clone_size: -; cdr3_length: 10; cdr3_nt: TGCAGTGCCAAGGGGGATACGCAGTATTTT; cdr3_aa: CSAKGDTQYF
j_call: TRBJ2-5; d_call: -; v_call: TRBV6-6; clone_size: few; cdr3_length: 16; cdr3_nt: TGTGCCAGCAGCAAGAAAGCGGGCAGAGTAGAGGAGACCCAGTACTTC; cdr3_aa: CASSKKAGRVEETQYF
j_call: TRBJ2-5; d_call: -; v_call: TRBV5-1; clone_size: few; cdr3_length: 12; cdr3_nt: TGCGCCAGCAGCTTTAGCGAGGAGACCCAGTACTTC; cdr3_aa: CASSFSEETQYF
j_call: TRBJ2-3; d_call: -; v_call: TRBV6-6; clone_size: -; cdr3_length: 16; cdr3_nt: TGTGCCAGCAGGAAAGGAGAGGTCGTGAGCACAGATACGCAGTATTTT; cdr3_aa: CASRKGEVVSTDTQYF
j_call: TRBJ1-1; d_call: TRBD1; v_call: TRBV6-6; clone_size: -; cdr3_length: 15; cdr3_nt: TGTGCCAGCAGTTCTCCGGGACAGGCTAACACTGAAGCTTTCTTT; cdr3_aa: CASSSPGQANTEAFF
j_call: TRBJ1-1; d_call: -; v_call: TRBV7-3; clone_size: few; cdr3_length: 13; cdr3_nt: TGTGCCAGCAGCTTTTCCAAGAACACTGAAGCTTTCTTT; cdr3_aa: CASSFSKNTEAFF
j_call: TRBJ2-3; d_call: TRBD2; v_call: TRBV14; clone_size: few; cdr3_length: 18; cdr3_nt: TGTGCCAGCAGCCAATCTCTTTTAATCGGCGGGGGGGCGGATACGCAGTATTTT; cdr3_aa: CASSQSLLIGGGADTQYF
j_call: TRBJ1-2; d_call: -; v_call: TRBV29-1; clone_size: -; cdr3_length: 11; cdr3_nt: TGCAGCGTGGAAGGGGACGGTGGCTACACCTTC; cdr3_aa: CSVEGDGGYTF
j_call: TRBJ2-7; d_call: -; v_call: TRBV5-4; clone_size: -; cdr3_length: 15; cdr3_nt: TGTGCCAGCAGCTTGCAGGGGAGGTCCTCCTACGAGCAGTACTTC; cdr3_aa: CASSLQGRSSYEQYF
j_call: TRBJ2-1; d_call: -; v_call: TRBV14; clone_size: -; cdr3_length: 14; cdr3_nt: TGTGCCAGCAGCCAGACTTTAAGGGGGACTGAGCAGTTCTTC; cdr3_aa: CASSQTLRGTEQFF